The subject of this entry is one TCR beta chain. Its target is unknown. Sequencing was performed with immunoSEQ multiplex PCR; in TCRdb, only in-frame clones are kept and a portion is missing. The repertoire holds 250,000 to 350,000 clones, roughly 90% seen once, with roughly 1% in the top ten. CDR3 length equals 16 residues. V shed 5 bases and J 3 bases; nucleotides not matched to a gene: 5. The germline V gene has CDR1 SGHVS and CDR2 FNYEAQ. The data were obtained in a study of cytomegalovirus exposure and HLA in healthy donors. General study results and limits: High sensitivity and specificity were reportedly achieved when the classifier diagnosed cytomegalovirus status. Researchers catalogued about 150 TCR beta chains as cytomegalovirus-associated. The tendency of first-cohort TCR clusters to co-occur in the roughly 130 validation repertoires emerged from a later analysis.

This sequence joins TRBV7-6 and TRBJ2-1; 12 bases align to TRBD2. This TCR was recovered from a woman under 30 in good health and CMV-seronegative. Specimen: PBMCs. The CDR3 region has the DNA TGTGCCAGCAGCCCGACTAGCGGGAGTCTCTACAATGAGCAGTTCTTC. Translated, it gives CASSPTSGSLYNEQFF.